The text below deals with one T cell receptor beta chain. As yet, its antigen is unknown. The V end lost 7 bases, the J end lost 1 base, and 20 bases lay between the germline ends. The CDR3 is made up of 18 amino acids. Germline loops: CDR1 MNHEY, CDR2 SMNVEV (reference sequence). The data were produced by immunoSEQ multiplex PCR, yet TCRdb's version contains in-frame clones alone and is incomplete. The table records 140,000 or so clones, 75% to 95% of them present only once. The data originate from a study of T cell responses to AZD1222 COVID-19 vaccine. General study findings and limits: The donors showed a predominance of white British ancestry and of females, with possible underestimation of clonal diversity. With dominance at 160-218 and 743-854, vaccine-associated CD4 TCRs spanned spike. Seropositivity was recorded at baseline in only 6 or 7 AZD1222 recipients. The repertoires were collected only after the peak T cell response.

The clonotype originates from an adult who received the MenACWY meningococcal vaccine as a control. The chain joins TRBV27 to TRBJ1-6; maybe TRBD1 (5 bases). The specimen comprised peripheral blood, sampled 28 days after the second dose of the MenACWY control vaccine. The CDR3: CASTSTAGRWSYNSPLHF. CDR3 coding DNA: TGTGCCAGCACTTCCACGGCGGGGCGGTGGTCCTATAATTCACCCCTCCACTTT.